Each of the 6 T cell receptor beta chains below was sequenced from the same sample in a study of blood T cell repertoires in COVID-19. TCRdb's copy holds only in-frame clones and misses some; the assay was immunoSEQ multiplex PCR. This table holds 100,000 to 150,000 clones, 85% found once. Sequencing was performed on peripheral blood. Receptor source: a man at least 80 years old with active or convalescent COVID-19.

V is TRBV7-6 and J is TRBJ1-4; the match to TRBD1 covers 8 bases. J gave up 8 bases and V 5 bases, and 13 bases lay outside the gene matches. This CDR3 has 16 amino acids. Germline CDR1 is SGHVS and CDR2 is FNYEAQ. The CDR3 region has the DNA TGTGCCAGCAGCAATAGTCGGACAGGGCTTGGGGAAAAACTGTTTTTT. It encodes CASSNSRTGLGEKLFF. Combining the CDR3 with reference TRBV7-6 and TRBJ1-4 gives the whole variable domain GAGVSQSPRYKVTKRGQDVALRCDPISGHVSLYWYRQALGQGPEFLTYFNYEAQQDKSGLPNDRFSAERPEGSISTLTIQRTEQRDSAMYRCASSNSRTGLGEKLFFGSGTQLSVL.

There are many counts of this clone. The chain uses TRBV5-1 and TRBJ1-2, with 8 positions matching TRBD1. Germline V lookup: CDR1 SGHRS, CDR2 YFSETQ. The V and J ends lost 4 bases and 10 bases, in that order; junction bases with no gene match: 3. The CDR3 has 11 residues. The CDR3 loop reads CASSPDRDYTF. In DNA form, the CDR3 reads TGCGCCAGCAGCCCGGACAGGGACTACACCTTC.

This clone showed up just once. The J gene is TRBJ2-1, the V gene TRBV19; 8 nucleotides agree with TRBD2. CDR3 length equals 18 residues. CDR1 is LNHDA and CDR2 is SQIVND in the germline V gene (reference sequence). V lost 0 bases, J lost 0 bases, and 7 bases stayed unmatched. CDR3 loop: CASSIDGRASRSYNEQFF. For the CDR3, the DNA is TGTGCCAGTAGTATAGACGGGAGGGCCTCTCGCTCCTACAATGAGCAGTTCTTC. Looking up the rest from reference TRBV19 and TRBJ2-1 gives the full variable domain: DGGITQSPKYLFRKEGQNVTLSCEQNLNHDAMYWYRQDPGQGLRLIYYSQIVNDFQKGDIAEGYSVSREKKESFPLTVTSAQKNPTAFYLCASSIDGRASRSYNEQFFGPGTRLTVL.

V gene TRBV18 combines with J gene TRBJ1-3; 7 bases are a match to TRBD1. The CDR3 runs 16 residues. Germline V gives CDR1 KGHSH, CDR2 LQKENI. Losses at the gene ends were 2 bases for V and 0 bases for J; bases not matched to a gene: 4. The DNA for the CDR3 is TGTGCCAGCTCACCAACGGGACAGAACTCTGGAAACACCATATATTTT. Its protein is CASSPTGQNSGNTIYF. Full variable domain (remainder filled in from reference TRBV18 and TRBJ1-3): NAGVMQNPRHLVRRRGQEARLRCSPMKGHSHVYWYRQLPEEGLKFMVYLQKENIIDESGMPKERFSAEFPKEGPSILRIQQVVRGDSAAYFCASSPTGQNSGNTIYFGEGSWLTVV.

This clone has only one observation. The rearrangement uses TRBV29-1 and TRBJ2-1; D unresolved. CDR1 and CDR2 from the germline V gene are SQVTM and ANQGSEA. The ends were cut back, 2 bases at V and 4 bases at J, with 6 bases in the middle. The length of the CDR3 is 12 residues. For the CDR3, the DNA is TGCAGCGTTGAATCCAGTTACAATGAGCAGTTCTTC. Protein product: CSVESSYNEQFF.

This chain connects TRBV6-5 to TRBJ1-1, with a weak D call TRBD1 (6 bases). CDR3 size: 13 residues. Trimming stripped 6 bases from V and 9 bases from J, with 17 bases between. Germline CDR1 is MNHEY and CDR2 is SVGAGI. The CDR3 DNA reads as TGTGCCAGCAGCGCAACAGGGTATCTGCAAGCTTTCTTT. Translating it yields CASSATGYLQAFF.